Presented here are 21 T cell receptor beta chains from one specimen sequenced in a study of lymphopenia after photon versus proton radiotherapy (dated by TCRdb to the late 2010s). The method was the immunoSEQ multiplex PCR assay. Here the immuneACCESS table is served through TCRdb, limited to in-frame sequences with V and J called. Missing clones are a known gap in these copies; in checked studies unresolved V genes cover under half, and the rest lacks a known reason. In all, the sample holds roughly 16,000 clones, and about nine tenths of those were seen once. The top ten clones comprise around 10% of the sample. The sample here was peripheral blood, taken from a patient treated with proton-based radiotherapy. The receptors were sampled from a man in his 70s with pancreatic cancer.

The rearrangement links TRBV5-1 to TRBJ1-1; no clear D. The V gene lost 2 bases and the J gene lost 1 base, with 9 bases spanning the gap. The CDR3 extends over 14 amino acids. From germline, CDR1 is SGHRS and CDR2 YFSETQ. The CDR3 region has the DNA TGCGCCAGCAGCTTCACCAGGAAGAACACTGAAGCTTTCTTT. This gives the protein CASSFTRKNTEAFF.

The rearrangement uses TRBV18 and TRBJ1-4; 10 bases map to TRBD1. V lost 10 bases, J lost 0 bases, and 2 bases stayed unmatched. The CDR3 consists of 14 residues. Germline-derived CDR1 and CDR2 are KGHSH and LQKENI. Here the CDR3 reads CATGQGPTNEKLFF. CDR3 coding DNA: TGTGCCACGGGACAGGGGCCAACTAATGAAAAACTGTTTTTT.

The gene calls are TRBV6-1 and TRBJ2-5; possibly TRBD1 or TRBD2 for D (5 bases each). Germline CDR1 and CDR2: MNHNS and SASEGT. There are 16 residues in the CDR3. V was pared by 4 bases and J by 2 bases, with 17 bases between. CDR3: CASSAAGTGNQETQYF. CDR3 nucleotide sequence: TGTGCCAGCAGTGCCGCCGGGACCGGTAATCAAGAGACCCAGTACTTC.

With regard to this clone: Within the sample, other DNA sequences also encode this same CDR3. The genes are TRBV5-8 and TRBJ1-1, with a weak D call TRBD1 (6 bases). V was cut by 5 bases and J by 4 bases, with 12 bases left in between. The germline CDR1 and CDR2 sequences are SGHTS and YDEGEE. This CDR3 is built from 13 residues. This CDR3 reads CASSSEGGTEAFF. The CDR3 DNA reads TGTGCCAGCAGTTCCGAGGGGGGCACTGAAGCTTTCTTT.

CDR3 in DNA: TGTGCCAGTGGTAGACTAAGGGGGTTGAATGAGCAGTTCTTC. It yields the protein CASGRLRGLNEQFF. The chain couples TRBV19 to TRBJ2-1; weak D call: TRBD1 (6 bases). This CDR3 spans 14 amino acids. The V gene lost 8 bases and the J gene lost 7 bases, with 18 bases spanning the gap. The germline V gene has CDR1 LNHDA and CDR2 SQIVND (reference sequence).

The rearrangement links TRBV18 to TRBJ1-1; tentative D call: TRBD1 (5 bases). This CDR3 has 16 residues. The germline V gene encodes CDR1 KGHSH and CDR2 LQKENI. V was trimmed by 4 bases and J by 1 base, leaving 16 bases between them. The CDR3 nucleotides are TGTGCCAGCTCACGAGTCGGGGCAGGCGGGAACACTGAAGCTTTCTTT. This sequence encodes CASSRVGAGGNTEAFF.

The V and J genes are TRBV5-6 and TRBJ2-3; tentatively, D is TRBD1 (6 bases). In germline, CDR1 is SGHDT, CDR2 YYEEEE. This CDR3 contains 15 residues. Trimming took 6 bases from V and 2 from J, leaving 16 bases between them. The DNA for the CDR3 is TGTGCCAGCATCAAACAGGTGGGGGCCACAGATACGCAGTATTTT. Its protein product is CASIKQVGATDTQYF.

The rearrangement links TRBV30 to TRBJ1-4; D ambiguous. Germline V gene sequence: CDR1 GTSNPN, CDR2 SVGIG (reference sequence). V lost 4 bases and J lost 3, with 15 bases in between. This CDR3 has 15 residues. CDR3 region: CAWKRDLISNEKLFF. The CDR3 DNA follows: TGTGCCTGGAAACGAGACCTGATCTCTAATGAAAAACTGTTTTTT.

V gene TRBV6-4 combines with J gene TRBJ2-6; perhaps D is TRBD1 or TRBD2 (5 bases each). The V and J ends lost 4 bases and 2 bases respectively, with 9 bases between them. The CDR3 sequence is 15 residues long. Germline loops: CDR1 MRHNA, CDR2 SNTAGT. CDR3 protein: CASSAGRAGANVLTF. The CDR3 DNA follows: TGTGCCAGCAGTGCAGGGCGGGCTGGGGCCAACGTCCTGACTTTC.

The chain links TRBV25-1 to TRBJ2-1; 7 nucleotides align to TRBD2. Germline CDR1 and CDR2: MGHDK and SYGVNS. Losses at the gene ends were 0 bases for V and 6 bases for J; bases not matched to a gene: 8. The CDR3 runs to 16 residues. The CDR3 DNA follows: TGTGCCAGCAGTGAATATACGGGGCGGGAGATCAATGAGCAGTTCTTC. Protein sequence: CASSEYTGREINEQFF.

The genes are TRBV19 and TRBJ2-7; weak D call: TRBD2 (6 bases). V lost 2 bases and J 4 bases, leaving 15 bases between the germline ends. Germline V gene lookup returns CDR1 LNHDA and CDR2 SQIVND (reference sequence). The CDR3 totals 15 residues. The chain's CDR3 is CASSIQRLDHYEQYF. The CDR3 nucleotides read TGTGCCAGTAGTATACAGAGACTAGATCATTACGAGCAGTACTTC.

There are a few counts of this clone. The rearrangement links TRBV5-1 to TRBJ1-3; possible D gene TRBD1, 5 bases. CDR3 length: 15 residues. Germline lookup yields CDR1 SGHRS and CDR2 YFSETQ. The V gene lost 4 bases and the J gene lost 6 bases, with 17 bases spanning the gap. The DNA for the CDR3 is TGCGCCAGCAGCCCCACCCCGAGGGGAAAAAACACCATATATTTT. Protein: CASSPTPRGKNTIYF.

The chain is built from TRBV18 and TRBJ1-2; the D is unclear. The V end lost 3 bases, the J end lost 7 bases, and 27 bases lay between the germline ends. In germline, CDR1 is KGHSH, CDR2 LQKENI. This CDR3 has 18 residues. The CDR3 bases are TGTGCCAGCTCACCCCCCCCATCCTACCCCATTGCCTCTGGTGGCTACACCTTC. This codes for CASSPPPSYPIASGGYTF.

As DNA, the CDR3 is TGTGCCAGCTCAATTGGGACAGTTAGCAATCAGCCCCAGCATTTT. Translated, it gives CASSIGTVSNQPQHF. The chain has TRBV18 and TRBJ1-5, with 7 nucleotides matching TRBD1. This CDR3 is built from 15 residues. CDR1 KGHSH and CDR2 LQKENI come from the germline V gene. With 5 bases clipped from V and 0 bases from J, the junction kept 4 bases outside the gene matches.

CDR3 nucleotides: TGTGCCAGCAGTTCGCAAAATAGTAACTATGGCTACACCTTC. Residues: CASSSQNSNYGYTF. V usage is TRBV6-6 and J usage is TRBJ1-2; D gene unclear. From germline, CDR1 is MNHNY and CDR2 SVGAGI (reference sequence). The CDR3 has 14 amino acids. V shed 4 bases and J shed 1 base, with 10 bases lying between them.

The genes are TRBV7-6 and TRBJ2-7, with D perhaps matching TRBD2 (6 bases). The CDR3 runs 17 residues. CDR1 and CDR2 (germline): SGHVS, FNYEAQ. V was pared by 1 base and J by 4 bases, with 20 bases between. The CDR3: CASSLGLGGQPEYEQYF. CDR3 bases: TGTGCCAGCAGCTTAGGTCTGGGAGGCCAGCCCGAGTACGAGCAGTACTTC.

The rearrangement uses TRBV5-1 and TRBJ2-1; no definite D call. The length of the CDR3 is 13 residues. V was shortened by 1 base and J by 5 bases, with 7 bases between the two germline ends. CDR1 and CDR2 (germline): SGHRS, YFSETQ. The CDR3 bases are TGCGCCAGCAGCTTGCGCAGGAACAATGAGCAGTTCTTC. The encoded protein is CASSLRRNNEQFF.

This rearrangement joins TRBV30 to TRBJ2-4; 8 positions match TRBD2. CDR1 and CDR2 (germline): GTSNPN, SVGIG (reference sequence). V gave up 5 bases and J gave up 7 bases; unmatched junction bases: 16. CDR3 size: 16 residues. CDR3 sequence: CAWAKGTSGSPNIQYF. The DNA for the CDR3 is TGTGCCTGGGCCAAGGGTACTAGCGGCTCACCCAACATTCAGTACTTC.

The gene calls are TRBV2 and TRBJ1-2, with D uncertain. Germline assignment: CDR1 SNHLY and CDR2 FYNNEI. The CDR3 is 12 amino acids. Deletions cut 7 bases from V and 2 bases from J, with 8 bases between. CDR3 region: CASTLANYGYTF. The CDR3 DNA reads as TGTGCCAGCACCCTCGCGAACTATGGCTACACCTTC.

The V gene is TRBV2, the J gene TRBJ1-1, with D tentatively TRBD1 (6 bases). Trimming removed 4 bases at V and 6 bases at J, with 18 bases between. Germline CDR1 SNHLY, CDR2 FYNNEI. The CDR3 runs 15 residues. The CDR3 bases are TGTGCCAGCAGTGGTATTCAGGGGCCAAAGGCTGAAGCTTTCTTT. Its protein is CASSGIQGPKAEAFF.

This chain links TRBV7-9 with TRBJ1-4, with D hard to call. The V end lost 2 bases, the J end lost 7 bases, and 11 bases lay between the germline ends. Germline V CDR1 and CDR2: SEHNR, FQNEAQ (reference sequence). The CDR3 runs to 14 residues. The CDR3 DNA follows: TGTGCCAGCAGCTTATATGAGATGAGTGAAAAACTGTTTTTT. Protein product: CASSLYEMSEKLFF.